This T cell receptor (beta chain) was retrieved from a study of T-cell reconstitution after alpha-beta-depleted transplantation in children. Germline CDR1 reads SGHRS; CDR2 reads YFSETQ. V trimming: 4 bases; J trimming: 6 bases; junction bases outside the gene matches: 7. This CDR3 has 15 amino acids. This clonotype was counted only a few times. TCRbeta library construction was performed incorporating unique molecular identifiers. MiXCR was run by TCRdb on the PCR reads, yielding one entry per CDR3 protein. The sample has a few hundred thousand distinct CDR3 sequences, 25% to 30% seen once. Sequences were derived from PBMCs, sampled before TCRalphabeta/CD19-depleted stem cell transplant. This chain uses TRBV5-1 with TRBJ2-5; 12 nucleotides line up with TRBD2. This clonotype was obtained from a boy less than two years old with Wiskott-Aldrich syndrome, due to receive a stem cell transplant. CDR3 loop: CASSLRLAGAQTQYF. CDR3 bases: TGCGCCAGCAGCCTCAGACTAGCGGGAGCCCAGACCCAGTACTTC.